This T cell receptor beta chain was recovered during a study of shared clonotypes between healthy human individuals. For the study at large: Every donor yielded three CD4 naive, three CD4 memory, two CD8 naive and one CD8 memory plate.

This clone has just one count. Its antigen is unknown. This CDR3 spans 16 amino acids. Study conclusions and caveats: Non-shared clonotypes displayed generation probabilities falling below those of clonotypes present in all four donors. Among several donors, approximately 5% of naive CD4 clonotypes were found in common.

Produced via immunoSEQ multiplex PCR; TCRdb's table is partial and in-frame only. The sample holds about a million clones, roughly 70% seen once. This receptor was obtained from a man between 18 and 35 years old in good health. Sequencing was done on a sample of memory CD4+ T cells sorted from blood. Subset given: CD45RA-negative fraction. The V and J genes are TRBV21-1 and TRBJ2-2; TRBD1, the table's D call, was not compared with the DNA. TRBV21-1 is annotated as a pseudogene. The CDR3 loop reads CASRKTGGSDTGELFF. CDR3 in DNA: TGTGCCAGCAGGAAAACAGGGGGATCAGACACCGGGGAGCTGTTTTTT.